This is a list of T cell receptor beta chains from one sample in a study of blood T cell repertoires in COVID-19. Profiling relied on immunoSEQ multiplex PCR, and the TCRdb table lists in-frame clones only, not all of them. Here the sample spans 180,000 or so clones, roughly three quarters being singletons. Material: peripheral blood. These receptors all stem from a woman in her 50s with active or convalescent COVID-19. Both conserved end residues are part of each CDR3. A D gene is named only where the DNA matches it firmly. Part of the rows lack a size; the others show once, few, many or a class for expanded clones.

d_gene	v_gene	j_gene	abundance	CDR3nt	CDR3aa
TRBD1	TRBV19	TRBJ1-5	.	TGTGCCAGTAGTGGCTCTCGGACAGGTCATCAGCCCCAGCATTTT	CASSGSRTGHQPQHF
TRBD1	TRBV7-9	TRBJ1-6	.	TGTGCCAGCAGCGATACAGGGGATGGGTGGGTCAATTCACCCCTCCACTTT	CASSDTGDGWVNSPLHF
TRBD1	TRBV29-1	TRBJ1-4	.	TGCAGCGTCCGGGACAGCCCTAATGAAAAACTGTTTTTT	CSVRDSPNEKLFF
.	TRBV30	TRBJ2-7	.	TGTGCCTGGAGTCCGACTTGGGCATTGTGGGAGACCTACGAGCAGTACTTC	CAWSPTWALWETYEQYF
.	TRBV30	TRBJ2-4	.	TGTGCCTGGAGTGTACTAACTGGGGCCAAAAACATTCAGTACTTC	CAWSVLTGAKNIQYF
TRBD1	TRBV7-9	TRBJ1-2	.	TGTGCCAGCAGCTTGGGGACAGGGGATTATGGCTACACCTTC	CASSLGTGDYGYTF
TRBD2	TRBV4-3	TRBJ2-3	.	TGCGCCAGCAGCCAAGAATGGAGCGGGGGGGCTGTAGGGGATACGCAGTATTTT	CASSQEWSGGAVGDTQYF
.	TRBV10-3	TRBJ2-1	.	TGTGCCATCAGTGAGAGGGCGGGGAGCTCCTACAATGAGCAGTTCTTC	CAISERAGSSYNEQFF
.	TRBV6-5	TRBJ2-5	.	TGTGCCAGCAGTTTCACGACTAGTACCCAAGAGACCCAGTACTTC	CASSFTTSTQETQYF
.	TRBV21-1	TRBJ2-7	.	TGTGCCAGCAAGGACTATAGGAGCCCTCCCTACGAGCAGTACTTC	CASKDYRSPPYEQYF
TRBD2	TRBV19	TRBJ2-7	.	TGTGCCAGTAGTAACAGCGGGAGCGTGAACGAGCAGTACTTC	CASSNSGSVNEQYF
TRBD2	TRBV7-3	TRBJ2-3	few	TGTGCCAGCAGCTTGCGACTAGCCACAGATACGCAGTATTTT	CASSLRLATDTQYF
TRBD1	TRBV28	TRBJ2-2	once	TGTGCCAGCAGTATCCTACAGGGGCCTTCGAACACCGGGGAGCTGTTTTTT	CASSILQGPSNTGELFF
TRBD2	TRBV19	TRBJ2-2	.	TGTGCCAGTAGTAGGGAGGGGACCGGGGAGCTGTTTTTT	CASSREGTGELFF
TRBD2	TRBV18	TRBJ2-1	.	TGTGCCAGCTCACCAGGACTAGCGGCCTACAATGAGCAGTTCTTC	CASSPGLAAYNEQFF
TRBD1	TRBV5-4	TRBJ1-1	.	TGTGCCAGCAGCTTGTTGCTGGGACAGAATTATAACACTGAAGCTTTCTTT	CASSLLLGQNYNTEAFF
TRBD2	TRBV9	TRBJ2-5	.	TGTGCCAGCAGCGCACGGGGGGCTAGCGGGATCCTAGAGACCCAGTACTTC	CASSARGASGILETQYF
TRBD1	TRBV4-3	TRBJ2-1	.	TGCGCCAGCAGCCAATCGGACAGGGTCAATGAGCAGTTCTTC	CASSQSDRVNEQFF
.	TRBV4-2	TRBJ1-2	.	TGTGCCAGCAGCCAAGTGACACACTATGGCTACACCTTC	CASSQVTHYGYTF
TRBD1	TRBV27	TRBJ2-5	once	TGTGCCAGCAGTCCGATATCAGACAGGGTTGGGTGGGAGACCCAGTACTTC	CASSPISDRVGWETQYF
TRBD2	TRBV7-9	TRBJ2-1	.	TGTGCCAGCAGCTTAGAGGAGCGGGGGAAGAACAATGAGCAGTTCTTC	CASSLEERGKNNEQFF
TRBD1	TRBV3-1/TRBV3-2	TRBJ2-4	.	TGTGCCAGCAGCCCCCAGGGGGCCGTAGCCAAAAACATTCAGTACTTC	CASSPQGAVAKNIQYF
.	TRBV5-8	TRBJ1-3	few	TGTGCCAGCAGCTTGTCGGCAGGGTCAGGAAACACCATATATTTT	CASSLSAGSGNTIYF
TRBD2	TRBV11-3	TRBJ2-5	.	TGTGCCAGCAGCCTGGGACTAGCGGGGGCCCCCGTACTGGAGACCCAGTACTTC	CASSLGLAGAPVLETQYF